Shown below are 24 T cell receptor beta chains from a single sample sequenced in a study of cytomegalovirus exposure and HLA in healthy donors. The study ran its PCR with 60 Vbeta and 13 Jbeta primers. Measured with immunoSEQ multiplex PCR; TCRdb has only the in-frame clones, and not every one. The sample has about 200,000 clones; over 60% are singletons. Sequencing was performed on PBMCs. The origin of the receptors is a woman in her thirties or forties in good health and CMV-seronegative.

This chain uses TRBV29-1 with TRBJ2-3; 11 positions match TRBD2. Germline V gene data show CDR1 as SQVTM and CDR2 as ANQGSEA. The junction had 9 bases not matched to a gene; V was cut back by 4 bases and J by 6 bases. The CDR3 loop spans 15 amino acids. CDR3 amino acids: CSVGETSGGRDTQYF. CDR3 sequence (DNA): TGCAGCGTTGGAGAAACTAGCGGGGGTCGGGATACGCAGTATTTT.

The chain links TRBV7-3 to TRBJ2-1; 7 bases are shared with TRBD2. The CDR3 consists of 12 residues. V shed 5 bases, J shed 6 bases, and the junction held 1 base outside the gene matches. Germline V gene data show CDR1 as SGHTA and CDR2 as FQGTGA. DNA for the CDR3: TGTGCCAGCAGCCCGGGGGGCAATGAGCAGTTCTTC. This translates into CASSPGGNEQFF. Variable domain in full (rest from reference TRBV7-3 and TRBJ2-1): GAGVSQTPSNKVTEKGKYVELRCDPISGHTALYWYRQSLGQGPEFLIYFQGTGAADDSGLPNDRFFAVRPEGSVSTLKIQRTERGDSAVYLCASSPGGNEQFFGPGTRLTVL.

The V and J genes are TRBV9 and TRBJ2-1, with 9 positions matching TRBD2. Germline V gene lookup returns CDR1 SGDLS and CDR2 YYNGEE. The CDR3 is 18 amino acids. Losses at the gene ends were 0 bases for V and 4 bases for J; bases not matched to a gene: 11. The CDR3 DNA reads TGTGCCAGCAGCGTAGCCCAAGGAGCTAGCGGGGTTTACAATGAGCAGTTCTTC. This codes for CASSVAQGASGVYNEQFF. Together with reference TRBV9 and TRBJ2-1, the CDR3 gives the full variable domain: DSGVTQTPKHLITATGQRVTLRCSPRSGDLSVYWYQQSLDQGLQFLIQYYNGEERAKGNILERFSAQQFPDLHSELNLSSLELGDSALYFCASSVAQGASGVYNEQFFGPGTRLTVL.

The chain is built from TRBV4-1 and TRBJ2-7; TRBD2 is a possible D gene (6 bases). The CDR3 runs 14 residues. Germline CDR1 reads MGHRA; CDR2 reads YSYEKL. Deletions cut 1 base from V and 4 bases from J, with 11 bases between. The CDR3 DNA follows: TGCGCCAGCAGCCAAGCTGGGAGGCAGTACGAGCAGTACGTC. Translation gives CASSQAGRQYEQYV.

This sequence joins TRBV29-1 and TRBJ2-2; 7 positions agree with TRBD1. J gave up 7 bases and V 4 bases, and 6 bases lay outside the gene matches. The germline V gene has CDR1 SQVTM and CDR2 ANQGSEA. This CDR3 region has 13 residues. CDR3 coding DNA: TGCAGCGTTGTATTAGGGGGCGACGGGGAGCTGTTTTTT. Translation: CSVVLGGDGELFF.

This CDR3 is CASIGGLVTGELFF. As DNA, the CDR3 is TGTGCCAGCATCGGGGGGCTCGTCACCGGGGAGCTGTTTTTT. The chain combines TRBV2 with TRBJ2-2; perhaps TRBD2 as D (7 bases). This CDR3 contains 14 residues. Trimming took 7 bases from V and 4 from J, leaving 13 bases between them. Germline CDR1 and CDR2: SNHLY and FYNNEI.

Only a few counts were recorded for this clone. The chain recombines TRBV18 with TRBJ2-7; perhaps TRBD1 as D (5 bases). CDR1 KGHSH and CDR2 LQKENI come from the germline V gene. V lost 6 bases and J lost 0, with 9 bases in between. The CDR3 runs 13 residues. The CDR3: CASSPTASYEQYF. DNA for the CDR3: TGTGCCAGCTCCCCGACAGCCTCCTACGAGCAGTACTTC.

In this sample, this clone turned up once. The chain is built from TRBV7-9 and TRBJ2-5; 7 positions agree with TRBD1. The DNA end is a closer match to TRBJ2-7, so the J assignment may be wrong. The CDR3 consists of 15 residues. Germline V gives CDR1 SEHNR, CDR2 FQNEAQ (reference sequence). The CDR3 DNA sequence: TGTGCCAGCAGCTTAGCCGGGACAGAGGGGTTCGAGCAGTACTTC. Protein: CASSLAGTEGFEQYF.

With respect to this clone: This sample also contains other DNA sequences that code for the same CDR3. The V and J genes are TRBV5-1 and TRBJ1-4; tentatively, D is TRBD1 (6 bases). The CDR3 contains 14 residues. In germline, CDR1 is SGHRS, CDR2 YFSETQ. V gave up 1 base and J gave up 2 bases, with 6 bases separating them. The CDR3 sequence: CASSLQGTNEKLFF. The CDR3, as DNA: TGCGCCAGCAGCTTGCAGGGGACTAATGAAAAACTGTTTTTT.

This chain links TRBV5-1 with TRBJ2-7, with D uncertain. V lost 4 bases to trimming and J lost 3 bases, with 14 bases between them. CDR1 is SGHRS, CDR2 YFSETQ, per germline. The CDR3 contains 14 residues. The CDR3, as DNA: TGCGCCAGCAGCCCCGGCCTAGGAGTCTACGAGCAGTACTTC. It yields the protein CASSPGLGVYEQYF.

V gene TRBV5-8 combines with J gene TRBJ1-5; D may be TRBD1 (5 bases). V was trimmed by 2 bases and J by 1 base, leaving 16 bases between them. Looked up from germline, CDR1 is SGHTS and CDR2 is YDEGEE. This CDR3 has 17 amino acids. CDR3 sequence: CASSFFSGEGSNQPQHF. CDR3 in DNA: TGTGCCAGCAGCTTCTTTTCGGGGGAGGGCAGCAATCAGCCCCAGCATTTT. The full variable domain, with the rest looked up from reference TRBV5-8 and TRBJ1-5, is EAGVTQSPTHLIKTRGQQATLRCSPISGHTSVYWYQQALGLGLQFLLWYDEGEERNRGNFPPRFSGRQFPNYSSELNVNALELEDSALYLCASSFFSGEGSNQPQHFGDGTRLSIL.

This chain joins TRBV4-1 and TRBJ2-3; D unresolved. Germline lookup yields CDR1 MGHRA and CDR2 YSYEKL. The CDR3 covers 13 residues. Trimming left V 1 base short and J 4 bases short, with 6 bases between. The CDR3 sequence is CASSQGSADTQYF. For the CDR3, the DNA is TGCGCCAGCAGCCAAGGAAGCGCAGATACGCAGTATTTT.

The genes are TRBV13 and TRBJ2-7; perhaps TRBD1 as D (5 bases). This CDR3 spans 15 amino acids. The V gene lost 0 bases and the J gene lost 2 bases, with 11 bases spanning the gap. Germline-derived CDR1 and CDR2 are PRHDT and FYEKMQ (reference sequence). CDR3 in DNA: TGTGCCAGCAGCTTAGGTGCAGGGCTAACCTACGAGCAGTACTTC. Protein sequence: CASSLGAGLTYEQYF. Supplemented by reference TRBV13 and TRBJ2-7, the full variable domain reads AAGVIQSPRHLIKEKRETATLKCYPIPRHDTVYWYQQGPGQDPQFLISFYEKMQSDKGSIPDRFSAQQFSDYHSELNMSSLELGDSALYFCASSLGAGLTYEQYFGPGTRLTVT.

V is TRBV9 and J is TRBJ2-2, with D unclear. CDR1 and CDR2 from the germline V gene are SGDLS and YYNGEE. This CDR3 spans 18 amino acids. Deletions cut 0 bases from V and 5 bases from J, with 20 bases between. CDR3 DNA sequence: TGTGCCAGCAGCGTAGAGGTTGATAGCAGTTTAGGAACCGGGGAGCTGTTTTTT. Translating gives CASSVEVDSSLGTGELFF.

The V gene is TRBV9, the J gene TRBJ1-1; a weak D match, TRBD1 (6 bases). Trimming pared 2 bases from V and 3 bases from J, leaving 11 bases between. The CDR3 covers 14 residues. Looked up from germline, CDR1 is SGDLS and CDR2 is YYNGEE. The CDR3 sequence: CASSVSTGDTEAFF. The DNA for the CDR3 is TGTGCCAGCAGCGTCTCGACAGGTGACACTGAAGCTTTCTTT.

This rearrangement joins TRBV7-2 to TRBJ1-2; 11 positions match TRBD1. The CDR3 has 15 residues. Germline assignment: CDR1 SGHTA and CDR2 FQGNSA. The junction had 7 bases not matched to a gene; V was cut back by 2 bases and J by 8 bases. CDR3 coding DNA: TGTGCCAGCAGCTTAAATAAGGGACAGGGGGAGGGCTACACCTTC. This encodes CASSLNKGQGEGYTF.

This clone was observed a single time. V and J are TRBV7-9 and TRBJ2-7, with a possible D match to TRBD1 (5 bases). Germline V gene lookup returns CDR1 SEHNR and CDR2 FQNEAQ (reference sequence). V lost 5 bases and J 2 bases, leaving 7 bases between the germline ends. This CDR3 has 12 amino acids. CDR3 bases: TGTGCCAGCAGCCCGACAGCCTACGAGCAGTACTTC. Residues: CASSPTAYEQYF.

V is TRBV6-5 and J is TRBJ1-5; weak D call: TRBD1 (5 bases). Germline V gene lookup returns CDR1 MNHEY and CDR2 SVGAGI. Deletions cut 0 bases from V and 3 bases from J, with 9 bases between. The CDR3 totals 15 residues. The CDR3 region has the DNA TGTGCCAGCAGTTACTCCTGGGGGGTCAATCAGCCCCAGCATTTT. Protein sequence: CASSYSWGVNQPQHF.

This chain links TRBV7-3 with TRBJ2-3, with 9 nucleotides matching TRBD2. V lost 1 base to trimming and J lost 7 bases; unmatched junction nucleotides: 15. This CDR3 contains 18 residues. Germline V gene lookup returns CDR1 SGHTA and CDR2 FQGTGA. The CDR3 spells CASSLNPGVAGESHTQYF. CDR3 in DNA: TGTGCCAGCAGCTTAAACCCCGGGGTAGCGGGAGAGAGTCATACGCAGTATTTT.

The CDR3 spells CAIRSRDRVDTQYF. The CDR3 DNA sequence: TGTGCCATCCGGTCCCGGGACAGGGTAGATACCCAGTACTTC. The chain couples TRBV10-3 to TRBJ2-5, with TRBD1 matching over 9 bases. V was clipped by 8 bases and J by 8 bases; unmatched bases: 12. The CDR3 length is 14 residues. The germline V gene has CDR1 ENHRY and CDR2 SYGVKD.

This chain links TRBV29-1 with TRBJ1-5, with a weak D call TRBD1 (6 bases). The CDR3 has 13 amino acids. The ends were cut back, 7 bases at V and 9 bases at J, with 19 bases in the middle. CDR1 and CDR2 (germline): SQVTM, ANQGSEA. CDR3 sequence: CSAQQGISGPQHF. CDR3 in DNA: TGCAGCGCCCAGCAGGGGATCTCGGGGCCCCAGCATTTT.

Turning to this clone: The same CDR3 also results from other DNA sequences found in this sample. Written as DNA, the CDR3 is TGCGCCAGCGGACGGGGCGATGGGGGGGAAAAACTGTTTTTT. It yields the protein CASGRGDGGEKLFF. V and J are TRBV5-1 and TRBJ1-4; tentatively, D is TRBD1 (5 bases). V was cut by 7 bases and J by 8 bases, with 18 bases left in between. This CDR3 comprises 14 residues. Looked up from germline, CDR1 is SGHRS and CDR2 is YFSETQ. Together with reference TRBV5-1 and TRBJ1-4, the CDR3 gives the full variable domain: KAGVTQTPRYLIKTRGQQVTLSCSPISGHRSVSWYQQTPGQGLQFLFEYFSETQRNKGNFPGRFSGRQFSNSRSEMNVSTLELGDSALYLCASGRGDGGEKLFFGSGTQLSVL.

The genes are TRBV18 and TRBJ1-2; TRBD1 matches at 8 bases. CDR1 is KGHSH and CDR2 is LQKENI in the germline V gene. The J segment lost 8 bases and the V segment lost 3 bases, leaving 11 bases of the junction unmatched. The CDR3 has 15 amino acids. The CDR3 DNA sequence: TGTGCCAGCTCACCGCAGGGGGCGGGTGTCGTGGGCTACACCTTC. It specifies CASSPQGAGVVGYTF.

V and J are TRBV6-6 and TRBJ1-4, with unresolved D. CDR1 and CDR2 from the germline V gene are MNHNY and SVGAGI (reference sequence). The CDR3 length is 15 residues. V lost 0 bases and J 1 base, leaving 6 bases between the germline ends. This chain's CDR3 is CASSYSSRTNEKLFF. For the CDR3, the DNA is TGTGCCAGCAGTTACTCGAGTAGAACTAATGAAAAACTGTTTTTT.